Listed below are T cell receptor beta chains from one sample, sequenced in a study of Graves' ophthalmopathy and Graves' hyperthyroidism. TCRdb processed the multiplex PCR reads anew with MiXCR; each CDR3 protein has one entry. The data contain some 520,000 distinct CDR3 sequences, about an eighth of them singletons. Sequenced material: blood. The source of these receptors is a woman aged 25 to 39 with Graves' ophthalmopathy. CDR3s include the opening cysteine and the closing phenylalanine or tryptophan. A D gene is named only where the DNA matches it firmly. Only part of the rows carry a size: once, few, many, or a class if the clone is expanded.

v_call	j_call	cdr3_length	d_call	clone_size	cdr3_aa	cdr3_nt
TRBV5-1	TRBJ1-1	13	-	many	CASSWVLNTEAFF	TGCGCCAGCAGCTGGGTGCTGAACACTGAAGCTTTCTTT
TRBV13	TRBJ1-5	15	TRBD1	many	CASRRTGDENQPQHF	TGTGCCAGCAGGCGGACAGGCGACGAAAATCAGCCCCAGCATTTT
TRBV27	TRBJ1-2	13	-	many	CASHGEEGRGYTF	TGTGCCAGCCACGGGGAGGAAGGCAGGGGCTACACCTTC
TRBV6-5	TRBJ1-1	17	TRBD1	many	CASSYPRTGFMNTEAFF	TGTGCCAGCAGTTACCCTAGGACAGGTTTCATGAACACTGAAGCTTTCTTT
TRBV25-1	TRBJ1-6	14	-	many	CASSRTHGNSPLHF	TGTGCCAGCAGCCGCACTCACGGGAATTCACCCCTCCACTTT
TRBV5-5	TRBJ2-5	14	TRBD1	few	CASTTGTAKETQYF	TGTGCCAGCACCACAGGGACAGCTAAAGAGACCCAGTACTTC
TRBV7-3	TRBJ2-3	13	TRBD1	few	CASSWDRADTQYF	TGTGCCAGCAGCTGGGACAGGGCAGATACGCAGTATTTT
TRBV5-1	TRBJ1-1	14	-	many	CASSPGTVKSEAFF	TGCGCCAGCAGCCCAGGGACGGTGAAGTCTGAAGCTTTCTTT
TRBV6-1	TRBJ2-7	11	-	many	CASSEFYEQYF	TGTGCCAGCAGTGAATTCTACGAGCAGTACTTC
TRBV20-1	TRBJ2-1	11	-	many	CSAQLVHEQFF	TGCAGTGCTCAACTAGTCCATGAGCAGTTCTTC
TRBV29-1	TRBJ2-7	16	-	many	CSVEGGRDLRTYEQYF	TGCAGCGTTGAAGGGGGCCGGGACTTGAGGACCTACGAGCAGTACTTC
TRBV6-1	TRBJ2-5	15	TRBD1	many	CASSELQGQQETQYF	TGTGCCAGCAGTGAATTACAGGGACAGCAAGAGACCCAGTACTTC
TRBV5-5	TRBJ1-2	13	-	-	CASGPRVTGGYTF	TGTGCCAGCGGCCCTCGAGTGACCGGCGGCTACACCTTC
TRBV12-3/TRBV12-4	TRBJ1-5	13	-	many	CASARQSNQPQHF	TGTGCCAGCGCCAGACAGAGCAATCAGCCCCAGCATTTT
TRBV6-1	TRBJ1-1	14	TRBD1	few	CASSISGGRAEAFF	TGTGCCAGCAGTATTTCAGGGGGCCGCGCTGAAGCTTTCTTT
TRBV12-3/TRBV12-4	TRBJ2-7	16	TRBD1	many	CASSFVTGQGQHEQYF	TGTGCCAGCAGTTTCGTTACGGGACAGGGACAGCACGAGCAGTACTTC
TRBV4-1	TRBJ1-2	15	-	few	CASSQGGGPNYGYTF	TGCGCCAGCAGCCAAGGTGGAGGGCCCAACTATGGCTACACCTTC
TRBV5-8	TRBJ1-1	14	-	many	CASRIDNLNTEAFF	TGTGCCAGCAGGATAGACAACTTGAACACTGAAGCTTTCTTT
TRBV12-3/TRBV12-4	TRBJ1-1	14	-	many	CASSLVGGDTEAFF	TGTGCCAGCAGTTTAGTTGGAGGGGACACTGAAGCTTTCTTT
TRBV11-3	TRBJ1-2	13	-	many	CASSLDDIGGYTF	TGTGCCAGCAGCTTAGACGACATCGGAGGCTACACCTTC
TRBV28	TRBJ2-5	15	-	many	CASSLFGLPQGTQYF	TGTGCCAGCAGTTTATTCGGACTGCCGCAAGGGACCCAGTACTTC
TRBV29-1	TRBJ2-2	14	-	many	CSVSKGLGTGELFF	TGCAGCGTTTCAAAAGGGCTGGGCACCGGGGAGCTGTTTTTT
TRBV11-3	TRBJ2-5	17	-	many	CASSLDLIPNSKETQYF	TGTGCCAGCAGCTTAGATCTTATACCAAACTCCAAAGAGACCCAGTACTTC
TRBV7-9	TRBJ2-5	14	-	few	CASNKAIRDETQYF	TGTGCCAGCAATAAAGCTATCCGTGACGAGACCCAGTACTTC
TRBV6-4	TRBJ2-7	17	TRBD1	many	CASRGQGVRSATYEQYF	TGTGCCAGCAGGGGACAGGGGGTCCGGTCCGCTACCTACGAGCAGTACTTC
TRBV12-3/TRBV12-4	TRBJ2-7	16	-	-	CASSPPTFGGHNEQYF	TGTGCCAGCAGTCCACCTACGTTTGGGGGGCATAACGAGCAGTACTTC
TRBV11-2	TRBJ1-5	16	-	-	CASSPGHLYSNQPQHF	TGTGCCAGCAGCCCGGGACATTTGTATAGCAATCAGCCCCAGCATTTT
TRBV27	TRBJ1-2	13	-	many	CASSPTLWYGYTF	TGTGCCAGCAGTCCCACCCTATGGTATGGCTACACCTTC
TRBV12-5	TRBJ1-2	15	-	many	CASGSDRTPRNGYTF	TGTGCTAGTGGTTCGGACCGCACTCCGAGGAATGGCTACACCTTC
TRBV27	TRBJ1-5	15	TRBD1	many	CASSLYGTDNQPQHF	TGTGCCAGCAGCCTCTATGGGACAGATAATCAGCCCCAGCATTTT
TRBV19	TRBJ1-1	19	-	many	CASSRAGGWRRWGEDLAFF	TGTGCCAGTAGTCGGGCGGGGGGCTGGCGGAGGTGGGGCGAGGATTTGGCTTTCTTT
TRBV14	TRBJ1-2	13	-	many	CASSQETGMGYTF	TGTGCCAGCAGCCAAGAAACAGGGATGGGCTACACCTTC
TRBV19	TRBJ1-1	16	-	-	CASSMVGAARNTEAFF	TGTGCCAGTAGTATGGTAGGGGCAGCCCGGAACACTGAAGCTTTCTTT
TRBV28	TRBJ1-5	15	TRBD1	many	CASSRPGQGGKPQHF	TGTGCCAGCAGTCGACCCGGACAGGGAGGGAAGCCCCAGCATTTT
TRBV6-5	TRBJ2-5	15	-	-	CASSYGAGLKETQYF	TGTGCCAGCAGTTACGGGGCAGGGCTTAAGGAGACCCAGTACTTC
TRBV9	TRBJ1-1	14	-	many	CASSVVQVGTEAFF	TGTGCCAGCAGCGTAGTGCAGGTGGGAACTGAAGCTTTCTTT
TRBV2	TRBJ2-2	16	TRBD1	-	CASTAPTGGLTGELFF	TGTGCCAGCACCGCCCCTACAGGGGGCCTCACCGGGGAGCTGTTTTTT
TRBV7-2	TRBJ1-1	18	-	many	CASSLGRGANNMNTEAFF	TGTGCCAGCAGCTTAGGGCGGGGGGCCAATAACATGAACACTGAAGCTTTCTTT
TRBV12-3/TRBV12-4	TRBJ1-5	15	-	many	CASRPGQGGNQPQHF	TGTGCCAGCAGACCGGGTCAGGGAGGCAATCAGCCCCAGCATTTT
TRBV12-3/TRBV12-4	TRBJ2-5	15	-	many	CASSRLFRGQETQYF	TGTGCCAGCAGCCGCCTTTTCCGGGGGCAAGAGACCCAGTACTTC
TRBV27	TRBJ2-2	14	-	many	CASSVASNTGELFF	TGTGCCAGCAGCGTAGCCTCGAACACCGGGGAGCTGTTTTTT